These T cell receptor beta chains were read from a single sample in a study of cytomegalovirus exposure and HLA in healthy donors. Produced via immunoSEQ multiplex PCR; TCRdb's table is partial and in-frame only. The sample lists more than 95,000 clones; less than 80% were seen once. Sequenced input: PBMCs. Source of these receptors: a woman between 45 and 65 years old in good health and CMV-seronegative. The CDR3 runs from the conserved cysteine through the conserved F or W. The D gene is left open where the match is weak. A row's size may be missing; if present it is once, few, many or a size class.

size	V	J	D	length	CDR3	DNA
-	TRBV6-5	TRBJ2-7	-	14	CASSYSGQRYEQYF	TGTGCCAGCAGTTACTCAGGTCAGCGATACGAGCAGTACTTC
-	TRBV28	TRBJ1-1	-	12	CASSLMGGKAFF	TGTGCCAGCAGTTTAATGGGGGGGAAAGCTTTCTTT
-	TRBV13	TRBJ2-1	TRBD2	12	CASSISGNEQFF	TGTGCCAGCAGCATTAGCGGGAATGAGCAGTTCTTC
-	TRBV11-2	TRBJ2-3	TRBD2	17	CASSQRLAGVGTDTQYF	TGTGCCAGCAGCCAAAGATTAGCGGGAGTAGGCACAGATACGCAGTATTTT
few	TRBV7-2	TRBJ2-2	-	17	CASRSITGTANTGELFF	TGTGCCAGCAGATCCATTACCGGGACTGCGAACACCGGGGAGCTGTTTTTT
-	TRBV4-1	TRBJ1-2	-	15	CASSQVSGSGSGYTF	TGCGCCAGCAGCCAAGTGAGCGGATCGGGGTCCGGCTACACCTTC
-	TRBV25-1	TRBJ1-1	-	11	CASREGTEAFF	TGTGCCAGCAGGGAGGGAACTGAAGCTTTCTTT
-	TRBV18	TRBJ2-7	TRBD2	13	CASSPSGRDGQYF	TGTGCCAGCTCACCTAGCGGGAGAGACGGGCAGTACTTC
once	TRBV7-9	TRBJ2-7	TRBD1	16	CASSFKGQGPLYEQYF	TGTGCCAGCAGCTTCAAGGGACAGGGCCCCCTCTACGAGCAGTACTTC
-	TRBV29-1	TRBJ2-3	-	11	CSVVPQDTQYF	TGCAGCGTTGTCCCCCAGGATACGCAGTATTTT
-	TRBV5-6	TRBJ2-7	-	14	CASSWVQGLGEQYF	TGTGCCAGCAGCTGGGTGCAGGGTTTGGGAGAGCAGTACTTC